The next 30 T cell receptor beta chains were all read from a single sample in a study of T cell repertoires in cytomegalovirus infection. TCRdb itself ran the reads through MiXCR, one entry per CDR3 protein. The data show around 320,000 distinct CDR3 sequences, approximately 9.5% seen once. Sequencing input: PBMCs. Every receptor here comes from a human donor in good health (CMV status not recorded). Some clones in this sample may be carry-over from other donors' samples.

In this sample, this clonotype turned up many times. This chain uses TRBV7-8 with TRBJ1-1; D unresolved. Germline V lookup: CDR1 SGHVS, CDR2 FQNEAQ. V lost 1 base and J lost 4, with 7 bases in between. The CDR3 has 13 amino acids. Here the CDR3 reads CASSLGKATEAFF. In DNA form, the CDR3 reads TGTGCCAGCAGCTTAGGAAAGGCCACTGAAGCTTTCTTT.

This clonotype was recorded at least ten times. The chain combines TRBV7-2 with TRBJ1-3; D is undetermined. Per the germline V gene, CDR1 is SGHTA and CDR2 is FQGNSA. The length of the CDR3 is 14 residues. V lost 1 base, J lost 1 base, and 5 bases lay in between. The CDR3 sequence is CASSLVRSGNTIYF. In nucleotides, the CDR3 is TGTGCCAGCAGCTTAGTCCGGTCTGGAAACACCATATATTTT.

The V and J genes are TRBV29-1 and TRBJ1-2; D remains unclear. V was pared by 7 bases and J by 0 bases, with 15 bases between. Per germline, CDR1 SQVTM and CDR2 ANQGSEA. This CDR3 spans 14 amino acids. The CDR3 sequence: CSASAGDANYGYTF. CDR3 DNA: TGCAGCGCTTCGGCGGGCGACGCTAACTATGGCTACACCTTC.

This clonotype has at least ten counts. V usage is TRBV12-3 or TRBV12-4 and J usage is TRBJ2-7, with D possibly being TRBD2 (6 bases). The length of the CDR3 is 15 residues. Trimming took 6 bases from V and 3 from J, leaving 18 bases between them. Here the CDR3 DNA reads TGTGCCAGCAGGCCTGGGACTGTAGCAATCTACGAGCAGTACTTC. Encoded protein: CASRPGTVAIYEQYF.

The sample holds a few counts of this clonotype. This sequence joins TRBV6-6 and TRBJ2-1; D uncertain. The CDR3 consists of 15 residues. Germline V gives CDR1 MNHNY, CDR2 SVGAGI (reference sequence). Trimming removed 6 bases at V and 0 bases at J, with 12 bases between. The CDR3: CASRGQENSYNEQFF. The CDR3 nucleotides read TGTGCCAGCAGAGGCCAGGAAAACTCCTACAATGAGCAGTTCTTC.

The chain has TRBV6-2 or TRBV6-3 and TRBJ2-7; TRBD2 is a possible D gene (6 bases). In germline, CDR1 is MNHEY, CDR2 SVGEGT. V lost 1 base, J lost 7 bases, and 11 bases lay in between. CDR3 length equals 13 residues. CDR3 region: CASSYYREWEQYF. Written as DNA, the CDR3 is TGTGCCAGCAGTTACTATCGGGAGTGGGAGCAGTACTTC.

In its sample, this clonotype was seen a few times. The rearrangement links TRBV30 to TRBJ2-5; D perhaps matches TRBD2 (5 bases). V was clipped by 0 bases and J by 5 bases, with 7 bases between them. This CDR3 contains 12 residues. CDR1 is GTSNPN and CDR2 is SVGIG in the germline V gene (reference sequence). Here the CDR3 DNA reads TGTGCCTGGAGTGTTTCGGGGGAGACCCAGTACTTC. Protein: CAWSVSGETQYF.

CDR3: CASTALRLAGSNEQFF. DNA for the CDR3: TGTGCCAGCACCGCTCTAAGGCTAGCGGGGAGTAATGAGCAGTTCTTC. The rearrangement links TRBV12-3 or TRBV12-4 to TRBJ2-1; TRBD2 matches at 9 bases. The CDR3 has 16 amino acids. The V and J ends lost 7 bases and 7 bases, in that order; junction bases with no gene match: 14.

The DNA for the CDR3 is TGTGCCAGCTCAGGGACAAGGCAAGATACGCAGTATTTT. It is translated as CASSGTRQDTQYF. The J gene is TRBJ2-3, the V gene TRBV19; TRBD1 is a possible D gene (6 bases). Germline CDR1 LNHDA, CDR2 SQIVND (reference sequence). V was clipped by 9 bases and J by 5 bases, with 15 bases between them. The CDR3 loop spans 13 amino acids.

The chain combines TRBV2 with TRBJ2-1, with 10 bases identical to TRBD2. The CDR3 totals 15 residues. Germline V gives CDR1 SNHLY, CDR2 FYNNEI. V lost 6 bases, J lost 9 bases, and 11 bases stayed unmatched. In DNA, the CDR3 is TGTGCCAGCAGAGGGGCTAGCGGGAGTTTTGGTGAGCAGTTCTTC. Translating it yields CASRGASGSFGEQFF.

V is TRBV7-2 and J is TRBJ1-3, with TRBD1 as a possible D gene (6 bases). With 5 bases removed from V and 5 bases from J, the gap between germline ends came to 13 bases. Germline V gene data show CDR1 as SGHTA and CDR2 as FQGNSA. The CDR3 loop spans 14 amino acids. CDR3 DNA sequence: TGTGCCAGCAGCACAGGACAGTCCCGAAACACCATATATTTT. Protein sequence: CASSTGQSRNTIYF.

The chain carries TRBV11-2 and TRBJ2-7, with TRBD2 matching over 11 bases. Germline V gene sequence: CDR1 SGHAT, CDR2 FQNNGV. V shed 5 bases and J 3 bases; nucleotides not matched to a gene: 6. This CDR3 region has 15 residues. CDR3 in DNA: TGTGCCAGCAGCACGCGACTAGCGGGGCGCTACGAGCAGTACTTC. It specifies CASSTRLAGRYEQYF.

The chain combines TRBV19 with TRBJ2-1; D perhaps matches TRBD1 (5 bases). V lost 6 bases, J lost 4 bases, and 10 bases lay in between. The CDR3 contains 13 residues. Germline CDR1 reads LNHDA; CDR2 reads SQIVND (reference sequence). CDR3 protein: CASRFQGYNEQFF. The DNA of the CDR3 is TGTGCCAGTAGATTTCAGGGATACAATGAGCAGTTCTTC.

This chain connects TRBV7-6 to TRBJ1-4; D call uncertain. The CDR3 is 13 residues long. The V gene's germline CDR1 is SGHVS and CDR2 FNYEAQ. Trimming pared 2 bases from V and 4 bases from J, leaving 5 bases between. DNA of the CDR3: TGTGCCAGCAGCTTAAACGTTAATGAAAAACTGTTTTTT. Translation gives CASSLNVNEKLFF.

This clonotype came up many times. V and J are TRBV7-8 and TRBJ2-5; 9 nucleotides line up with TRBD1. The CDR3 is made up of 15 amino acids. Germline CDR1 is SGHVS and CDR2 is FQNEAQ. The J segment lost 0 bases and the V segment lost 5 bases, leaving 4 bases of the junction unmatched. The CDR3 is CASSQGQGNQETQYF. CDR3 coding DNA: TGTGCCAGCAGCCAGGGACAGGGAAACCAAGAGACCCAGTACTTC.

Many counts were recorded for this clonotype. This chain joins TRBV7-2 and TRBJ2-1; 7 bases align to TRBD1. The V and J ends lost 5 bases and 6 bases, in that order; junction bases with no gene match: 4. Germline CDR1 is SGHTA and CDR2 is FQGNSA. The CDR3 sequence is 13 residues long. The chain's CDR3 is CASSKTGLNEQFF. CDR3 nucleotide sequence: TGTGCCAGCAGCAAGACAGGGCTCAATGAGCAGTTCTTC. Together with reference TRBV7-2 and TRBJ2-1, the CDR3 gives the full variable domain: GAGVSQSPSNKVTEKGKDVELRCDPISGHTALYWYRQSLGQGLEFLIYFQGNSAPDKSGLPSDRFSAERTGGSVSTLTIQRTQQEDSAVYLCASSKTGLNEQFFGPGTRLTVL.

This clonotype was detected ten times or more. The chain recombines TRBV7-2 with TRBJ2-5, with D uncertain. V was trimmed by 5 bases and J by 5 bases, leaving 12 bases between them. CDR3 length equals 13 residues. Germline CDR1 and CDR2: SGHTA and FQGNSA. The CDR3 DNA is TGTGCCAGCAGCCGTTCTTCGCCCGAGACCCAGTACTTC. This codes for CASSRSSPETQYF. The full variable domain, in which reference TRBV7-2 and TRBJ2-5 provide the parts outside the CDR3, is GAGVSQSPSNKVTEKGKDVELRCDPISGHTALYWYRQSLGQGLEFLIYFQGNSAPDKSGLPSDRFSAERTGGSVSTLTIQRTQQEDSAVYLCASSRSSPETQYFGPGTRLLVL.

The genes are TRBV19 and TRBJ1-1, with D perhaps TRBD1 (6 bases). Germline V gene lookup returns CDR1 LNHDA and CDR2 SQIVND (reference sequence). V was cut by 10 bases and J by 3 bases, with 15 bases left in between. CDR3 size: 13 residues. The DNA for the CDR3 is TGTGCCACCTACAGGGAGGGGGACACTGAAGCTTTCTTT. Translation gives CATYREGDTEAFF.

This clonotype occurred many times. The DNA for the CDR3 is TGTGCCAGCAGCCCCACCGGGACAGTTGAAAAACTGTTTTTT. Its protein is CASSPTGTVEKLFF. The chain carries TRBV7-2 and TRBJ1-4; TRBD1 matches at 7 bases. The CDR3 loop spans 14 amino acids. CDR1 SGHTA and CDR2 FQGNSA come from the germline V gene. Trimming took 5 bases from V and 7 from J; bases not matched to a gene: 7.

Notes on this clonotype: A much larger clone lies a single base off, so this may be a read error. This chain links TRBV7-6 with TRBJ2-7; 7 nucleotides line up with TRBD2. The V gene's germline CDR1 is SGHVS and CDR2 FNYEAQ. J gave up 4 bases and V 7 bases, and 13 bases lay outside the gene matches. CDR3 length: 15 residues. As DNA, the CDR3 is TGTGCCAGCAAAGAAGGGTTAGGGGAGGGGTACGAGCAGTACTTC. Its translation is CASKEGLGEGYEQYF.

The sample holds a few counts of this clonotype. V is TRBV5-4 and J is TRBJ2-7; 7 nucleotides align to TRBD1. This CDR3 spans 16 amino acids. CDR1 is SGHNT and CDR2 is YYREEE in the germline V gene (reference sequence). V dropped 0 bases and J dropped 0; count of bases not matched to a gene: 6. The CDR3 DNA reads as TGTGCCAGCAGCTTGGAGGGACAGATCCTCTCCTACGAGCAGTACTTC. Its protein is CASSLEGQILSYEQYF. Variable domain in full (rest from reference TRBV5-4 and TRBJ2-7): ETGVTQSPTHLIKTRGQQVTLRCSSQSGHNTVSWYQQALGQGPQFIFQYYREEENGRGNFPPRFSGLQFPNYSSELNVNALELDDSALYLCASSLEGQILSYEQYFGPGTRLTVT.

This clonotype was found a few times. This chain uses TRBV19 with TRBJ2-1; no clear D. Per germline, CDR1 LNHDA and CDR2 SQIVND (reference sequence). The V and J ends lost 3 bases and 2 bases respectively, with 14 bases between them. The CDR3 is made up of 16 amino acids. The CDR3 region is CASSIGLQLPYNEQFF. As DNA, the CDR3 is TGTGCCAGTAGTATCGGCTTACAGTTGCCCTACAATGAGCAGTTCTTC.

This clonotype has only a few counts. This chain joins TRBV6-2 or TRBV6-3 and TRBJ1-5; maybe TRBD1 (5 bases). Germline lookup yields CDR1 MNHEY and CDR2 SVGEGT. The CDR3 is 19 residues long. V was cut by 0 bases and J by 6 bases, with 24 bases left in between. CDR3 in amino acids: CASSYSTSQGLPRGQPQHF. CDR3 DNA sequence: TGTGCCAGCAGTTACTCGACATCGCAGGGCCTACCACGAGGTCAGCCCCAGCATTTT.

This chain links TRBV4-3 with TRBJ1-1; no clear D gene. The length of the CDR3 is 14 residues. The ends were cut back, 11 bases at V and 8 bases at J, with 24 bases in the middle. The germline V gene encodes CDR1 LGHNA and CDR2 YSLEER. CDR3 DNA: TGCGCCGGCGAACCTCGACCGGAGATAGACGAAGCTTTCTTT. Protein product: CAGEPRPEIDEAFF.

This clonotype appeared a few times. V and J are TRBV20-1 and TRBJ2-5; TRBD2 matches at 8 bases. The CDR3 spans 16 residues. Germline V gene lookup returns CDR1 DFQATT and CDR2 SNEGSKA (reference sequence). After removal of 5 bases from V and 0 bases from J, the junction contained 11 bases not matched to a gene. CDR3 amino acids: CSAGKTSGSYQETQYF. In DNA form, the CDR3 reads TGCAGTGCTGGGAAAACTAGCGGATCTTACCAAGAGACCCAGTACTTC.

The sample holds a few counts of this clonotype. The chain has TRBV7-3 and TRBJ2-5; the D gene is possibly TRBD2 (5 bases). Germline CDR1 and CDR2: SGHTA and FQGTGA. The V end lost 5 bases, the J end lost 7 bases, and 11 bases lay between the germline ends. This CDR3 spans 12 amino acids. The CDR3 here is CASSLNRGTQYF. The CDR3 bases are TGTGCCAGCAGCCTCAATCGGGGGACCCAGTACTTC.

At least ten counts were recorded for this clonotype. DNA for the CDR3: TGTGCCAGCAGTTTTTCGCTCTACGAGCAGTACTTC. This translates into CASSFSLYEQYF. The V gene is TRBV12-3 or TRBV12-4, the J gene TRBJ2-7; no clear D. The V end was cut by 3 bases, the J end by 3 bases, with 6 bases between. The CDR3 totals 12 residues.

The chain employs TRBV6-2 or TRBV6-3 and TRBJ2-1, with D perhaps matching TRBD2 (5 bases). The CDR3 has 16 residues. In germline, CDR1 is MNHEY, CDR2 SVGEGT. Trimming pared 0 bases from V and 4 bases from J, leaving 13 bases between. The CDR3 reads CASSYSTGRVYNEQFF. CDR3 nucleotides: TGTGCCAGCAGTTACTCGACGGGAAGGGTGTACAATGAGCAGTTCTTC.

This clonotype was seen repeatedly, ten times or more. J is TRBJ2-3 and V is TRBV7-2, with 11 bases aligning to TRBD2. The CDR3 is 16 amino acids. CDR1 is SGHTA, CDR2 FQGNSA, per germline. The junction had 9 bases not matched to a gene; V was cut back by 5 bases and J by 5 bases. The CDR3 is CASSTLSGGAIDTQYF. The CDR3 coding sequence is TGTGCCAGCAGCACCCTTAGCGGGGGGGCAATAGATACGCAGTATTTT.

V gene TRBV29-1 combines with J gene TRBJ1-2; no definite D call. The CDR3 is 11 amino acids. Germline CDR1 reads SQVTM; CDR2 reads ANQGSEA. The V and J ends lost 7 bases and 4 bases respectively, with 10 bases between them. The CDR3 protein is CSGVGSYGYTF. CDR3 nucleotide sequence: TGCAGCGGAGTGGGGTCCTATGGCTACACCTTC.